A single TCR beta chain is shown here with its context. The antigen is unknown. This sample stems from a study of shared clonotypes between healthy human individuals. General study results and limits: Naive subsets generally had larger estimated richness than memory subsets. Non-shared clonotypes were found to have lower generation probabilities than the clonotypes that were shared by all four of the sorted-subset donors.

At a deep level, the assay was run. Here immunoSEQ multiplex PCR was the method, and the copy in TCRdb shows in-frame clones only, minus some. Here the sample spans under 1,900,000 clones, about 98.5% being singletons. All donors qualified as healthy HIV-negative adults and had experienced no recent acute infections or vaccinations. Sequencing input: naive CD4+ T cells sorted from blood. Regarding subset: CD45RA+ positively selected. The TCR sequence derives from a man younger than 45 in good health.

Here the CDR3 DNA reads TGCGCCAGCAGCTTCGGGCCTAGCGGGAGCCTGGACAATGAGCAGTTCTTC. Translating gives CASSFGPSGSLDNEQFF. The gene calls are TRBV5-1 and TRBJ2-1, with 10 bases identical to TRBD2. The CDR3 contains 17 residues. J was trimmed by 5 bases and V by 2 bases; bases with no gene match: 10. Germline CDR1 reads SGHRS; CDR2 reads YFSETQ.